This is a list of T cell receptor beta chains from one sample in a study of technical replicates of blood from several donors. Sequenced by immunoSEQ multiplex PCR; TCRdb stores in-frame clones only, minus some. This sample has around 93,000 clones, with over 85% found just once. The sequencing input was T cells isolated from PBMCs. Receptor source: a human donor in good health. Both conserved end residues are part of each CDR3. Part of the rows lack a size; the others show once, few, many or a class for expanded clones.

abundance: .
v_gene: TRBV5-1
CDR3aa: CASSGWTGEGIQYF

abundance: .
v_gene: TRBV6-1
CDR3aa: CASSEGLLAGVNEQFF

abundance: once
v_gene: TRBV7-9
CDR3aa: CASSLEPKLAGTQYF

abundance: .
v_gene: TRBV28
CDR3aa: CASKTVGTGTFSNYGYTF

abundance: once
v_gene: TRBV28
CDR3aa: CASSLAGTGYEQYF

abundance: .
v_gene: TRBV10-2
CDR3aa: CASRLEMNTEAFF

abundance: .
v_gene: TRBV6-5
CDR3aa: CASSYRGGEQFF

abundance: .
v_gene: TRBV2
CDR3aa: CASISSGTGELFF

abundance: .
v_gene: TRBV4-2
CDR3aa: CASSQAEAGLNEQFF

abundance: .
v_gene: TRBV5-5
CDR3aa: CASSLLTRSNGELFF

abundance: .
v_gene: TRBV9
CDR3aa: CASSVEAKSSPTDTQYF

abundance: .
v_gene: TRBV6-4
CDR3aa: CASSPRTSGRDEQFF

abundance: few
v_gene: TRBV4-1
CDR3aa: CASSQSQGMNTEAFF

abundance: .
v_gene: TRBV19
CDR3aa: CASSIEASGTMNTGELFF

abundance: once
v_gene: TRBV7-3
CDR3aa: CASSFFKSLGKLFF

abundance: .
v_gene: TRBV29-1
CDR3aa: CSVDTTGTGNQPQHF

abundance: .
v_gene: TRBV6-5
CDR3aa: CASSYSQVGRGAEAFF

abundance: .
v_gene: TRBV29-1
CDR3aa: CSVRSAPSYEQYF

abundance: .
v_gene: TRBV25-1
CDR3aa: CASSEQGATNEKLFF

abundance: once
v_gene: TRBV21-1
CDR3aa: CASSKQGLDEQYF

abundance: .
v_gene: TRBV28
CDR3aa: CASRLALQSSGYTF

abundance: .
v_gene: TRBV30
CDR3aa: CACDPTGYGYTF

abundance: .
v_gene: TRBV19
CDR3aa: CASSKPGTSGEQFF

abundance: .
v_gene: TRBV6-5
CDR3aa: CASSYLGAGADTQYF

abundance: .
v_gene: TRBV6-5
CDR3aa: CASRRTRQETQYF

abundance: .
v_gene: TRBV29-1
CDR3aa: CSAQTGNYGYTF

abundance: .
v_gene: TRBV9
CDR3aa: CASSVGQDYGYTF